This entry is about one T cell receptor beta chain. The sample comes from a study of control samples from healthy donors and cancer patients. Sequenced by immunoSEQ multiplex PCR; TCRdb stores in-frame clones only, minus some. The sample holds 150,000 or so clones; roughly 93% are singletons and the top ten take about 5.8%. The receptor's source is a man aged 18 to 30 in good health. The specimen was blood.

The CDR3 loop reads CASSPAQGNQPQHF. CDR3 coding DNA: TGCGCCAGCAGCCCAGCACAGGGGAATCAGCCCCAGCATTTT. V and J are TRBV4-3 and TRBJ1-5; 7 nucleotides line up with TRBD1. The V and J ends lost 4 bases and 4 bases, in that order; junction bases with no gene match: 4. Germline CDR1 reads LGHNA; CDR2 reads YSLEER. CDR3 length equals 14 residues.